This entry features one T cell receptor beta chain sequence. What this receptor recognizes is not known. One end of the junction does not line up with germline, which may come from a read error. Libraries were made using multiplex PCR. The sequencer listed for this sample is Illumina HiSeq 2500. TCRbeta libraries were constructed through three rounds of nested PCR with primers (Table S4) according to protocols adapted from ARM-PCR. Before sequencing, PCR products of 200-500 bp were excised from the gel and purified with the QIAquick gel extraction kit. In the original analysis: Reads were cleaned using Trimmomatic, were merged into complete CDR3 sequences using FLASH, and were assigned to V(D)J germline segments using MiTCR. Clonal diversity was computed as the inverse Simpson's index with VDJtools. A read counted as productive if the sequence was in-frame and lacked a premature stop codon. TCRdb cleaned the public reads at Q25 with fastp, built clones with MiXCR and kept in-frame beta chains. Each CDR3 protein gets just one entry, which takes the most common genes and DNA from the rows behind it. The authors' filters were not applied to this entry. The sample profile shows 100,000 to 150,000 distinct CDR3 sequences; around three fifths of them were found once. The ten largest clones capture about 13% of the sample.

The record originates from a study of tumor and adjacent non-tumor tissue in lung cancer (dated 2018 in TCRdb). Background on the whole study: Of the cohort, 12 patients had adenocarcinoma, 2 had squamous cell carcinoma and 1 had small cell lung cancer. Among the approximately 15 patients, ages ranged from about 31 to 76 years, 10 were men and 5 were women, and disease was TNM stage I to III. A total of fewer than 150 million productive TCRbeta reads were generated by sequencing, corresponding to an average of about 4 million reads per sample. Under 35 paired specimens, one tumor and one normal lung sample per patient, were profiled by TCRbeta CDR3 sequencing. Using bulk TCRbeta repertoires from approximately 15 lung cancer patients, the study set lung tumor tissue side by side with matched distant non-tumor lung tissue. Study-level results and caveats: Peripheral blood was not sequenced, so blood TCRbeta repertoires were not examined in the lung cancer patients of the study. Neither the sequencing platform nor unique molecular identifiers are named or mentioned anywhere in the methods. TCR diversity was significantly higher in younger patients, and higher tumor TCR diversity was associated with shorter overall and disease-free survival. The cohort had only about 16 patients, and the authors noted that larger samples and more detailed clinical data are needed. Significantly higher TCR diversity (inverse Simpson) was observed in tumor tissue than in normal lung tissue (around 450 vs 160, P = 0.0075, Mann-Whitney U test). A significantly larger cumulative share of the repertoire was made up by the top 100 clones in normal lung than in tumor tissue.

Bulk unsorted tissue served as the source for RNA extraction, and RNA quality was assessed using a NanoDrop ND-1000 and an Agilent 2100. Newly diagnosed lung cancer patients without prior chemotherapy who had been admitted for thoracic surgery in China between August and November 2014 were enrolled as donors. Patients with previous radiotherapy or chemotherapy, or with another concurrent cancer, were excluded from the study. Pieces of surgical tissue measuring 1-2 cm3 were kept in RNAlater solution and held at -80 degrees C until needed. The germline V gene (reference sequence) supplies CDR1 SGHAT and CDR2 FQDESV. The CDR3 covers 13 residues, taking in both the cysteine and the phenylalanine. The read is trimmed to its CDR3 DNA, 39 bases read in frame from base 1.

Sequencing was carried out using lung tumor tissue. The rearranged segments are TRBV11-1 and TRBJ2-1; the D gene is possibly TRBD1, with 5 bases matching. The source of this sequence is a young man with non-small cell lung cancer. The nucleotide sequence is TGTGCCAGCCGACAGACAGCCCACAATGTGCAGTTCTTC. This translates into CASRQTAHNVQFF.